One sample yielded the 19 T cell receptor beta chains listed below, sequenced in a study of T cells expressing NK-cell markers. TCRdb reanalyzed the 5' RACE reads, giving one entry per CDR3 protein sequence and no DNA. The repertoire table contains a few hundred thousand distinct CDR3 sequences. Sequenced: blood T cells: a sorted CD56 or NKG2C T cell subset, CD4+ or CD8+ T cells, or bulk PBMC T cells (not recorded which). The origin of the receptors is a young man in good health.

The CDR3 protein is CASSETRQLPDTQYF. The chain carries TRBV5-6 and TRBJ2-3; TCRdb outputs TRBD2, but without DNA this stays unchecked. The CDR3 has 15 amino acids. Germline values: CDR1 SGHDT, CDR2 YYEEEE.

The chain combines TRBV7-3 with TRBJ2-7; TCRdb gives TRBD2 as the D gene, but with no DNA this cannot be confirmed. CDR1 SGHTA and CDR2 FQGTGA come from the germline V gene. This CDR3 contains 15 residues. This chain's CDR3 is CASSSAGTSAYEQYF.

The genes are TRBV18 and TRBJ1-2; TCRdb designates TRBD1, a call that cannot be tested without DNA. Germline lookup yields CDR1 KGHSH and CDR2 LQKENI. This CDR3 is built from 16 residues. CDR3: CASSRYSGENSYGYTF.

The CDR3: CATSSTSGSYNEQFF. This chain joins TRBV15 and TRBJ2-1; the TCRdb call, TRBD2, lacks DNA for checking. Germline V lookup: CDR1 LNHNV, CDR2 YYDKDF (reference sequence). The CDR3 has 15 residues.

The rearrangement links TRBV5-1 to TRBJ2-7. Per the germline V gene, CDR1 is SGHRS and CDR2 is YFSETQ. The CDR3 length is 15 residues. The CDR3 loop is CASSGLRDSPYEQYF. Using reference TRBV5-1 and TRBJ2-7 for the parts outside the CDR3, the full variable domain is KAGVTQTPRYLIKTRGQQVTLSCSPISGHRSVSWYQQTPGQGLQFLFEYFSETQRNKGNFPGRFSGRQFSNSRSEMNVSTLELGDSALYLCASSGLRDSPYEQYFGPGTRLTVT.

The chain has TRBV6-1 and TRBJ2-1. Germline assignment: CDR1 MNHNS and CDR2 SASEGT. The CDR3 contains 15 residues. CDR3 loop: CASSEVSLGFDEQFF.

The V and J genes are TRBV3-1 and TRBJ2-5; the D call from TCRdb, TRBD2, cannot be confirmed without DNA. CDR1 and CDR2 from the germline V gene are LGHDT and YNNKEL (reference sequence). There are 14 residues in the CDR3. This chain's CDR3 is CASSQGLLKETQYF.

This chain links TRBV20-1 with TRBJ2-1; TCRdb picks TRBD2, but there is no DNA to check that call. Germline V gives CDR1 DFQATT, CDR2 SNEGSKA (reference sequence). This CDR3 spans 19 amino acids. CDR3 sequence reads: CSAESAGLASGRAINEQFF.

The V call is TRBV6-5, the J call TRBJ1-2; with no DNA, the TCRdb D assignment of TRBD1 cannot be verified. Germline lookup yields CDR1 MNHEY and CDR2 SVGAGI. The CDR3 has 14 residues. The CDR3: CASSYSIRDDGYTF.

The chain is built from TRBV7-2 and TRBJ2-5. Germline V lookup: CDR1 SGHTA, CDR2 FQGNSA. The CDR3 length is 14 residues. CDR3 protein: CASSLYSYQETQYF.

This chain links TRBV20-1 with TRBJ2-1; lacking DNA, the TRBD1 call made by TCRdb goes unchecked. CDR3 length equals 15 residues. CDR1 and CDR2 from the germline V gene are DFQATT and SNEGSKA (reference sequence). The CDR3 sequence: CSASPPTGFLNEQFF.

The chain recombines TRBV29-1 with TRBJ2-4. Germline loops: CDR1 SQVTM, CDR2 ANQGSEA. This CDR3 contains 12 residues. The CDR3 here is CSVADVGSIQYF.

CDR3 protein: CASSLVSLSSYNEQFF. The chain links TRBV12-3 or TRBV12-4 to TRBJ2-1. The CDR3 spans 16 residues.

The V gene is TRBV20-1, the J gene TRBJ2-1; TCRdb names TRBD2, which stays unverified in the absence of DNA. The CDR3 has 15 amino acids. Germline CDR1 reads DFQATT; CDR2 reads SNEGSKA (reference sequence). The CDR3 loop is CSATGTSGVYNEQFF.

This chain joins TRBV6-1 and TRBJ2-6; lacking DNA, the TRBD2 call made by TCRdb goes unchecked. Looked up from germline, CDR1 is MNHNS and CDR2 is SASEGT. This CDR3 region has 18 residues. This CDR3 reads CASSALTSGSSGANVLTF.

This CDR3 reads CASSPQGVGTGELFF. The V gene is TRBV28, the J gene TRBJ2-2; TCRdb names TRBD1, which stays unverified in the absence of DNA. Germline V gene data show CDR1 as MDHEN and CDR2 as SYDVKM. The CDR3 runs to 15 residues.

This chain connects TRBV28 to TRBJ1-2; the D gene TCRdb calls, TRBD1, cannot be checked with no DNA. The CDR3 totals 12 residues. CDR1 and CDR2 (germline): MDHEN, SYDVKM. CDR3 in amino acids: CASTGQIYGYTF.

The rearrangement uses TRBV20-1 and TRBJ2-5. The CDR3 totals 12 residues. CDR1 is DFQATT, CDR2 SNEGSKA, per germline (reference sequence). CDR3 in amino acids: CSAQDEIETQYF.

V usage is TRBV5-6 and J usage is TRBJ2-3; TCRdb's D call, TRBD1, is unchecked because there is no DNA. The CDR3 consists of 13 residues. Germline-derived CDR1 and CDR2 are SGHDT and YYEEEE. The CDR3 sequence: CASSPGPLDTQYF.